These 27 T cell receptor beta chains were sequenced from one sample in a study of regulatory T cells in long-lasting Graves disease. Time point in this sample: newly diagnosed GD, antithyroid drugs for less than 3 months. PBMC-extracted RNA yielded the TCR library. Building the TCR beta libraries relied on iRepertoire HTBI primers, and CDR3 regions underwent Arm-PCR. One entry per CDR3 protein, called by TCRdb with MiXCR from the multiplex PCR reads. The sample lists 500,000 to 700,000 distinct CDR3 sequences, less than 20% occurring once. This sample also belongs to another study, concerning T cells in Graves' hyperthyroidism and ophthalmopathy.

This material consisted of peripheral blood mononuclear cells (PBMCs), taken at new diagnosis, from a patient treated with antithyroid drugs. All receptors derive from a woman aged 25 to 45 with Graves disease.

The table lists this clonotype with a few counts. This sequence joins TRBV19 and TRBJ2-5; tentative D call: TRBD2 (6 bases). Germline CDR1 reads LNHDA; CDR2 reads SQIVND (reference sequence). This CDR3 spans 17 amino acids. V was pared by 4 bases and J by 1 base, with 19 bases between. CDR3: CASSTRVGGNTQETQYF. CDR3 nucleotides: TGTGCCAGTAGTACCCGAGTCGGCGGGAATACCCAAGAGACCCAGTACTTC.

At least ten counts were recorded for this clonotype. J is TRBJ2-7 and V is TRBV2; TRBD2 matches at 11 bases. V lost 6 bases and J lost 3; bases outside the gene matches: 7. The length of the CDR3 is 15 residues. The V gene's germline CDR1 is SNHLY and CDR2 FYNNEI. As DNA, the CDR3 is TGTGCCAGCAGACCGCGACTAGCGGGGATCTACGAGCAGTACTTC. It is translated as CASRPRLAGIYEQYF.

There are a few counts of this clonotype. The CDR3 nucleotides read TGTGCCAGCTCACCGAGTCAATCCTACGAGCAGTACTTC. It yields the protein CASSPSQSYEQYF. The genes are TRBV18 and TRBJ2-7; D not certain. With 3 bases removed from V and 1 base from J, the gap between germline ends came to 7 bases. Germline V lookup: CDR1 KGHSH, CDR2 LQKENI. CDR3 length equals 13 residues.

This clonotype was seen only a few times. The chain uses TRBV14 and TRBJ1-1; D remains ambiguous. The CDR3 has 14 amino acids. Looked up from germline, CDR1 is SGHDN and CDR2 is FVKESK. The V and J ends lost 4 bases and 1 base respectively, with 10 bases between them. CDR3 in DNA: TGTGCCAGCAGCCGTGCTCTGGGGAACACTGAAGCTTTCTTT. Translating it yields CASSRALGNTEAFF.

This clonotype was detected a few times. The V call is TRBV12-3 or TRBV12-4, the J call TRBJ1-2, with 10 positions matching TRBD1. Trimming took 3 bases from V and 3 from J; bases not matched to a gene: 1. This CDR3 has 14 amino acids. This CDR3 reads CASSLTGGYYGYTF. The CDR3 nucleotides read TGTGCCAGCAGTTTGACAGGGGGCTACTATGGCTACACCTTC.

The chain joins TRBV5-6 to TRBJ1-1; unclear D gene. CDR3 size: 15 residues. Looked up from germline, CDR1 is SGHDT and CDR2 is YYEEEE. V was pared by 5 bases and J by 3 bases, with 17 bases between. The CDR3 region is CASRYSIGLDTEAFF. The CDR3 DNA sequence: TGTGCCAGCAGGTACAGTATAGGGTTGGACACTGAAGCTTTCTTT.

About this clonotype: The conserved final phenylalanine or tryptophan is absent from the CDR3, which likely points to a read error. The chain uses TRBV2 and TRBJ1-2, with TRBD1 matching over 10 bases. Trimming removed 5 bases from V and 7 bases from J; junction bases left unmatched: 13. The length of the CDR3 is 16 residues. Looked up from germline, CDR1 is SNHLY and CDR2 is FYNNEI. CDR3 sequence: CASSLGQGVWTSGYTS. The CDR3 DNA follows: TGTGCCAGCAGTTTAGGACAGGGGGTCTGGACTTCTGGCTACACCTCC.

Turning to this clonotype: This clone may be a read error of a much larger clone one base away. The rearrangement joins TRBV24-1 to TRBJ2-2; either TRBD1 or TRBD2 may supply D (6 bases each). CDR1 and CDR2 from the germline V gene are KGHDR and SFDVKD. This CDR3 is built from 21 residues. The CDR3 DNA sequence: TGTGCCACCAGTGCCCATTCCCCAGAGGGGGTGAAAGGGAGGAACGCCGGGGAGCTGTTTTTT. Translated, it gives CATSAHSPEGVKGRNAGELFF.

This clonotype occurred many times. CDR3 sequence reads: CASSWTAEPGNTIYF. As DNA, the CDR3 is TGTGCCAGCAGTTGGACAGCTGAACCTGGAAACACCATATATTTT. The chain employs TRBV6-5 and TRBJ1-3; possibly TRBD1 for D (6 bases). V lost 4 bases and J lost 2, with 12 bases in between. CDR1 is MNHEY, CDR2 SVGAGI, per germline. The CDR3 sequence is 15 residues long.

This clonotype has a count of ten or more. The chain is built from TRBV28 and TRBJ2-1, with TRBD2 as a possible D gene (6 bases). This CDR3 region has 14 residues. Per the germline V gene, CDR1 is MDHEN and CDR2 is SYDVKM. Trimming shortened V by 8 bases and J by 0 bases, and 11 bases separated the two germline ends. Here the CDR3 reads CASGGDPSYNEQFF. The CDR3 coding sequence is TGTGCCAGCGGCGGGGACCCCTCCTACAATGAGCAGTTCTTC.

The CDR3 bases are TGTGCCAGTAGCCCGTTCGGTCAGGGGCTCTACGAGCAGTACTTC. Translation gives CASSPFGQGLYEQYF. V usage is TRBV19 and J usage is TRBJ2-7; D possibly corresponds to TRBD1 (6 bases). The CDR3 loop spans 15 amino acids. Germline CDR1 LNHDA, CDR2 SQIVND (reference sequence). Trimming shortened V by 6 bases and J by 3 bases, and 18 bases separated the two germline ends.

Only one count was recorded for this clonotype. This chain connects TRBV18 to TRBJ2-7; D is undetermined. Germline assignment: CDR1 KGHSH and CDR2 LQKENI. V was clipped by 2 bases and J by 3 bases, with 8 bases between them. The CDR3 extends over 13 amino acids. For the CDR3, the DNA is TGTGCCAGCTCACCAAACGCAGACTACGAGCAGTACTTC. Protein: CASSPNADYEQYF.

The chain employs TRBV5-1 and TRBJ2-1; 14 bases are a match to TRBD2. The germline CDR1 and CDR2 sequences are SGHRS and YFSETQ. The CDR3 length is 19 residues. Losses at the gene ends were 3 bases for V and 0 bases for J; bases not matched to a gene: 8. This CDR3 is CASSWRGLAGVASYNEQFF. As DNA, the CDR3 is TGCGCCAGCAGCTGGAGGGGACTAGCGGGAGTAGCCTCCTACAATGAGCAGTTCTTC.

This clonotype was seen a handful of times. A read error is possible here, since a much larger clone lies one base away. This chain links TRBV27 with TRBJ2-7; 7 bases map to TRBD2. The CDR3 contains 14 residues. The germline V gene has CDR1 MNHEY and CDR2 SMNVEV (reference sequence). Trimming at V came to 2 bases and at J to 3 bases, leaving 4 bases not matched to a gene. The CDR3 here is CASSLGRAGYEQYF. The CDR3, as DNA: TGTGCCAGCAGTTTAGGGAGGGCAGGCTACGAGCAGTACTTC.

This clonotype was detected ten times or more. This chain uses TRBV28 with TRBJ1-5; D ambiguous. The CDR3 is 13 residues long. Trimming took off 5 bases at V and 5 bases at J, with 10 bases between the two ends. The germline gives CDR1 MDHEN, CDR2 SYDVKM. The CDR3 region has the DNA TGTGCCAGCAGTGGGAGGGTTGATCAGCCCCAGCATTTT. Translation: CASSGRVDQPQHF.

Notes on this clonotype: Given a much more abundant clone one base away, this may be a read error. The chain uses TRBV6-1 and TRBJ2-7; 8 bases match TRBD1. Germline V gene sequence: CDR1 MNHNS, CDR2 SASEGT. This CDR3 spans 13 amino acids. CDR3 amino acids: CVISSRQGHEQYF. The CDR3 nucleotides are TGTGTCATCTCAAGTCGACAGGGGCACGAGCAGTACTTC.

CDR3 residues: CASSLDGQNTDTQYF. The CDR3 DNA reads TGTGCCAGCAGTTTAGACGGACAGAACACAGATACGCAGTATTTT. The chain has TRBV28 and TRBJ2-3; TRBD1 is a possible D gene (6 bases). V shed 2 bases and J shed 2 bases, with 11 bases lying between them. The germline V gene encodes CDR1 MDHEN and CDR2 SYDVKM. The CDR3 is 15 residues long. The entire variable domain, with the rest obtained from reference TRBV28 and TRBJ2-3, is as follows: DVKVTQSSRYLVKRTGEKVFLECVQDMDHENMFWYRQDPGLGLRLIYFSYDVKMKEKGDIPEGYSVSREKKERFSLILESASTNQTSMYLCASSLDGQNTDTQYFGPGTRLTVL.

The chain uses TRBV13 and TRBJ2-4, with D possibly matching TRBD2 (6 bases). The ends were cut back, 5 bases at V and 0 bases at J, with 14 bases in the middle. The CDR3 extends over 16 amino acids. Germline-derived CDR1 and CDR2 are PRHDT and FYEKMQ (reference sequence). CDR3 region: CASSPKRGLAKNIQYF. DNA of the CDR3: TGTGCCAGCAGCCCAAAGAGGGGACTAGCCAAAAACATTCAGTACTTC.

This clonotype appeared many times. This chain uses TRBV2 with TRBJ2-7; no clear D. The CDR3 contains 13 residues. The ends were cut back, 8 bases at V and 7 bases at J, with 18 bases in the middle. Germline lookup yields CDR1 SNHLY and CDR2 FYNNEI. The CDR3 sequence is CASLSPTPREQYF. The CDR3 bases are TGTGCCAGCTTATCCCCGACCCCCCGGGAGCAGTACTTC.

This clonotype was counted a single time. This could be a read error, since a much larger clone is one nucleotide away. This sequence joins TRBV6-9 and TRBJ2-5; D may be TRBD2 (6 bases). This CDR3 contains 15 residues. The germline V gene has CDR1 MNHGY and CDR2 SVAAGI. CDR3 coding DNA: TGTGCCGGCAGTTATTCCGCCGGAGGGAAAGAGACCCAGTACTTC. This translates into CAGSYSAGGKETQYF.

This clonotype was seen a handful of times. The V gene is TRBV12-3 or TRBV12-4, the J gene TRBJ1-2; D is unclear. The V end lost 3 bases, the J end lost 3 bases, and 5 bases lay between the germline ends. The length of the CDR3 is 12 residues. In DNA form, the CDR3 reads TGTGCCAGCAGTTTTGGGCACTATGGCTACACCTTC. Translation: CASSFGHYGYTF.

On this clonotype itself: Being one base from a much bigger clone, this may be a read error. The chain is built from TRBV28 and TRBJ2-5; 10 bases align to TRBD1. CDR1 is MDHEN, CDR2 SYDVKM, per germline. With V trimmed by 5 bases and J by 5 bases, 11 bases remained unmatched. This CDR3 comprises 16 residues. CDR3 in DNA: TGTGCCAGCAGTCGACCGGGACAGGGGCGCCACGAGACCCAGTACTTC. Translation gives CASSRPGQGRHETQYF.

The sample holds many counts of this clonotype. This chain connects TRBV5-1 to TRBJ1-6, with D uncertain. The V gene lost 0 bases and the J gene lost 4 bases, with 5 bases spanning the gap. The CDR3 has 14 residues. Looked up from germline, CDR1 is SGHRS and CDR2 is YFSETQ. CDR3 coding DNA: TGCGCCAGCAGCTTGGAAGGATATAATTCACCCCTCCACTTT. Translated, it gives CASSLEGYNSPLHF.

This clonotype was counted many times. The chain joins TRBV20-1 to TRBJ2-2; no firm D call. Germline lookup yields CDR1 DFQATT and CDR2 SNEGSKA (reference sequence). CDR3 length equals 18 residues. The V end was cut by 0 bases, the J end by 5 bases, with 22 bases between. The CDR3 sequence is CSARETFTTSANTGELFF. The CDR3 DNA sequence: TGCAGTGCTAGAGAGACCTTTACTACTTCGGCCAATACCGGGGAGCTGTTTTTT.

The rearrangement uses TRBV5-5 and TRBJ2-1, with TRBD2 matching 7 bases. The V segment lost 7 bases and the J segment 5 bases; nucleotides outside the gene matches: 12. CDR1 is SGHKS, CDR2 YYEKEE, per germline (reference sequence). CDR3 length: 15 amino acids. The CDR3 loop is CASAMGGNPNNEQFF. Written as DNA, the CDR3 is TGTGCCAGCGCTATGGGGGGGAATCCGAACAATGAGCAGTTCTTC.

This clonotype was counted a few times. The CDR3: CASSPDMGPGDTQYF. The CDR3 region has the DNA TGCGCCAGCAGCCCTGACATGGGACCAGGAGATACGCAGTATTTT. The V gene is TRBV5-1, the J gene TRBJ2-3, with D perhaps matching TRBD1 or TRBD2 (5 bases each). Trimming pared 4 bases from V and 5 bases from J, leaving 17 bases between. The CDR3 has 15 amino acids. CDR1 is SGHRS and CDR2 is YFSETQ in the germline V gene.

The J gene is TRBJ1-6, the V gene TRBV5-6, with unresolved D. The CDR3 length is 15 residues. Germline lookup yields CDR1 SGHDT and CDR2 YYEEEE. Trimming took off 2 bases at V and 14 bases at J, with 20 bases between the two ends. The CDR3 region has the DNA TGTGCCAGCAGCTTAGACGGAGCAGGAATAAGGTCCCTCCACTTT. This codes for CASSLDGAGIRSLHF.